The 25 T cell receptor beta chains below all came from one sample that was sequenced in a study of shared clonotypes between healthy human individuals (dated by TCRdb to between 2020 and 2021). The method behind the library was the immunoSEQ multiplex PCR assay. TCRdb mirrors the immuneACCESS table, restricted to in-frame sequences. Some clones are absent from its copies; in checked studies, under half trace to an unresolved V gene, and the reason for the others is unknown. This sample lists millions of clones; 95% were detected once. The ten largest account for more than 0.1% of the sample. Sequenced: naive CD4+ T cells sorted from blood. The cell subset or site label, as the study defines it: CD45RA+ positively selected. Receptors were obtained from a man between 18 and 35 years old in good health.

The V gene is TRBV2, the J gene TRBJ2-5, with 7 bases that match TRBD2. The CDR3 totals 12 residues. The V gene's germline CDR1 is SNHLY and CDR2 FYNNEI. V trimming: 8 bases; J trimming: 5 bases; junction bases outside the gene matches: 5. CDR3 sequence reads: CASGSGFETQYF. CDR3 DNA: TGTGCCAGCGGTAGCGGGTTTGAGACCCAGTACTTC.

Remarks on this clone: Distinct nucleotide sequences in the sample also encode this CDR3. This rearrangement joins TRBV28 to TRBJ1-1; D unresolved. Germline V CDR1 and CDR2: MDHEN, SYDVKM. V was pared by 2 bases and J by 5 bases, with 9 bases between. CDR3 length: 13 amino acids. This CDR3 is CASSLVGRTEAFF. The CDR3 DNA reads TGTGCCAGCAGTTTAGTAGGCCGGACTGAAGCTTTCTTT.

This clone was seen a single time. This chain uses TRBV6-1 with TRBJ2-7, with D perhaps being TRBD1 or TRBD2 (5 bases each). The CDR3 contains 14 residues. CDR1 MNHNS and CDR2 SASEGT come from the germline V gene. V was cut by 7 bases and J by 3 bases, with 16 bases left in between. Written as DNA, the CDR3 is TGTGCCAGCACCGGACAATGGGGAGTCTACGAGCAGTACTTC. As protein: CASTGQWGVYEQYF.

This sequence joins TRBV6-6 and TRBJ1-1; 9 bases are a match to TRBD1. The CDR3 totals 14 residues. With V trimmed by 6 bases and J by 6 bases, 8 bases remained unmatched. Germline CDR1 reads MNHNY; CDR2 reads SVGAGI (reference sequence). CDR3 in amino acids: CASSTTGGKAEAFF. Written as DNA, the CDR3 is TGTGCCAGCAGCACCACAGGGGGCAAGGCTGAAGCTTTCTTT.

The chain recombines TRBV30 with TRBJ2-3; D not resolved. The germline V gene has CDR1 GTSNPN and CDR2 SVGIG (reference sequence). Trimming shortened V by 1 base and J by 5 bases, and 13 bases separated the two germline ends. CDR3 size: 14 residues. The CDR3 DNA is TGTGCCTGGAGTGCGACGGCACCCGGAGATACGCAGTATTTT. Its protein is CAWSATAPGDTQYF.

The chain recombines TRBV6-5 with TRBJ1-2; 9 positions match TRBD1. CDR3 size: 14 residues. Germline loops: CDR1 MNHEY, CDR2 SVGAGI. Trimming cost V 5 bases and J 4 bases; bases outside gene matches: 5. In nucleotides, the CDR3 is TGTGCCAGCAGTAGACAGGGGGGGCTCTATGGCTACACCTTC. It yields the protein CASSRQGGLYGYTF.

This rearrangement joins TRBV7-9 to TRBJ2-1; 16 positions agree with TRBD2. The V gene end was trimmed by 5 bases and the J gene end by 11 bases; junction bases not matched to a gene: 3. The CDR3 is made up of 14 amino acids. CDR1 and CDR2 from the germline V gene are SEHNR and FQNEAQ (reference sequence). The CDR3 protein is CASSPGLAGGKQFF. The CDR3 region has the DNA TGTGCCAGCAGCCCGGGACTAGCGGGAGGGAAGCAGTTCTTC.

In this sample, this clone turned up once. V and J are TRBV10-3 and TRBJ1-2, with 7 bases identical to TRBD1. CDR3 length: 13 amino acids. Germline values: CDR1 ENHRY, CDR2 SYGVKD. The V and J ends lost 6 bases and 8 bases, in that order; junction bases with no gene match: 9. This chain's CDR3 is CAISRPTGTGYTF. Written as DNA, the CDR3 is TGTGCCATCAGCCGACCGACAGGGACGGGCTACACCTTC.

The CDR3 is CASSPLAGEAAKNIQYF. Here the CDR3 DNA reads TGTGCCAGCTCACCTCTAGCGGGAGAGGCGGCCAAAAACATTCAGTACTTC. The genes are TRBV18 and TRBJ2-4, with 10 bases identical to TRBD2. Per germline, CDR1 KGHSH and CDR2 LQKENI. V gave up 3 bases and J gave up 1 base; unmatched junction bases: 6. CDR3 length equals 17 residues.

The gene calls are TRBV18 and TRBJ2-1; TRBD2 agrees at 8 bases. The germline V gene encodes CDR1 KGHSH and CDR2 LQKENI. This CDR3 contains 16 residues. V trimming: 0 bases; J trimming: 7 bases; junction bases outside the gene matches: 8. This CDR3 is CASSPPVGGATNEQFF. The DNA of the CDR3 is TGTGCCAGCTCACCACCGGTCGGGGGGGCTACGAATGAGCAGTTCTTC.

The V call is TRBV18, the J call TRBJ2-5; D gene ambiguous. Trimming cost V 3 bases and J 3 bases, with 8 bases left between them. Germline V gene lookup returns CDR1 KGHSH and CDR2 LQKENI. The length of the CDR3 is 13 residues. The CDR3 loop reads CASSPASKETQYF. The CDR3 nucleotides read TGTGCCAGCTCACCGGCCTCAAAAGAGACCCAGTACTTC. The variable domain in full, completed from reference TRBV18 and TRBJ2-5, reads NAGVMQNPRHLVRRRGQEARLRCSPMKGHSHVYWYRQLPEEGLKFMVYLQKENIIDESGMPKERFSAEFPKEGPSILRIQQVVRGDSAAYFCASSPASKETQYFGPGTRLLVL.

As DNA, the CDR3 is TGTGCCATCAGTGAGTCATGGACAGACTATGGCTACACCTTC. Translation: CAISESWTDYGYTF. The V gene is TRBV10-3, the J gene TRBJ1-2; a possible D gene is TRBD1 (6 bases). The length of the CDR3 is 14 residues. V was cut by 0 bases and J by 3 bases, with 8 bases left in between. CDR1 ENHRY and CDR2 SYGVKD come from the germline V gene.

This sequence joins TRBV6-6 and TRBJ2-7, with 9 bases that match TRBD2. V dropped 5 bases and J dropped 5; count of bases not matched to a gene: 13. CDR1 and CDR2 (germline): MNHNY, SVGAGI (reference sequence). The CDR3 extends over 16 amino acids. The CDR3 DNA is TGTGCCAGCAGTCACTTTGGACTAGCGCAGCCTAACGAGCAGTACTTC. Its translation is CASSHFGLAQPNEQYF.

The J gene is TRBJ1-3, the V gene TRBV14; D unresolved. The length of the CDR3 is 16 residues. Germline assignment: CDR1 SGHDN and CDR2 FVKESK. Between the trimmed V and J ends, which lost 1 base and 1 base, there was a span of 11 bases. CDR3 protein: CASSQGGGSSGNTIYF. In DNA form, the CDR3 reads TGTGCCAGCAGCCAAGGAGGTGGTAGTTCTGGAAACACCATATATTTT.

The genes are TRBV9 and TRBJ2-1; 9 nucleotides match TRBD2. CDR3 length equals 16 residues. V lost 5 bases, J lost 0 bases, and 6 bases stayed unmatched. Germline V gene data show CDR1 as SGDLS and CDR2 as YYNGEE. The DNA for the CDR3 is TGTGCCAGCAGTGTCCTAGCGGGGAGCTCCTACAATGAGCAGTTCTTC. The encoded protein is CASSVLAGSSYNEQFF. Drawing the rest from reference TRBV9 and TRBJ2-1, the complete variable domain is DSGVTQTPKHLITATGQRVTLRCSPRSGDLSVYWYQQSLDQGLQFLIQYYNGEERAKGNILERFSAQQFPDLHSELNLSSLELGDSALYFCASSVLAGSSYNEQFFGPGTRLTVL.

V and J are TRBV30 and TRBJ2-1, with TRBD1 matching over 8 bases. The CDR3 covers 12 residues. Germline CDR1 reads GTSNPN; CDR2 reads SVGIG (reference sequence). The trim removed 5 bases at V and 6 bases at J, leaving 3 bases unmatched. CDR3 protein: CAWDRGGNEQFF. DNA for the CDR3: TGTGCCTGGGACAGGGGAGGCAATGAGCAGTTCTTC.

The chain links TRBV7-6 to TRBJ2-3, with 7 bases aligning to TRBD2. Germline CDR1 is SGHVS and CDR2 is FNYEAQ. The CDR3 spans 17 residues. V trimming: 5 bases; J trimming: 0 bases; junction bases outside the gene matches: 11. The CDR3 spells CASSPRVAGISTDTQYF. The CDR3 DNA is TGTGCCAGCAGCCCCAGAGTAGCGGGCATTAGCACAGATACGCAGTATTTT.

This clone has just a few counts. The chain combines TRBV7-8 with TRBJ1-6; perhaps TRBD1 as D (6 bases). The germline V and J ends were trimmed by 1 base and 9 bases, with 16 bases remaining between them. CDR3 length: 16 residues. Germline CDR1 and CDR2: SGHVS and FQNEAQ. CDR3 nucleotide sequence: TGTGCCAGCAGCTTAGTAGGGACATCCATTGGTTCACCCCTCCACTTT. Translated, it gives CASSLVGTSIGSPLHF.

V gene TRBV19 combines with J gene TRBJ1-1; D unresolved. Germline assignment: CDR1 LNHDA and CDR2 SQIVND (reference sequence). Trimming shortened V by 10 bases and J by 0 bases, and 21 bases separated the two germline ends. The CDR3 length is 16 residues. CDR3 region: CATLGPTQHMNTEAFF. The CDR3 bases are TGTGCCACCCTGGGTCCCACCCAACACATGAACACTGAAGCTTTCTTT. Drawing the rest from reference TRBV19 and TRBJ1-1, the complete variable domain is DGGITQSPKYLFRKEGQNVTLSCEQNLNHDAMYWYRQDPGQGLRLIYYSQIVNDFQKGDIAEGYSVSREKKESFPLTVTSAQKNPTAFYLCATLGPTQHMNTEAFFGQGTRLTVV.

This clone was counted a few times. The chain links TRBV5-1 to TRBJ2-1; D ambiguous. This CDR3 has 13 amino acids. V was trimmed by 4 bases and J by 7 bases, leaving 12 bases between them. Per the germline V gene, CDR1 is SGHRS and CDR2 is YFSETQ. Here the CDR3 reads CASSKDPDNEQFF. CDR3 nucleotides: TGCGCCAGCAGCAAGGACCCGGATAATGAGCAGTTCTTC.

The DNA of the CDR3 is TGCAGCGTTGCCCTAACGGGCACCGGGGAGCTGTTTTTT. Translated, it gives CSVALTGTGELFF. The J gene is TRBJ2-2, the V gene TRBV29-1; D gene uncertain. V was trimmed by 4 bases and J by 4 bases, leaving 10 bases between them. Germline assignment: CDR1 SQVTM and CDR2 ANQGSEA. This CDR3 contains 13 residues.

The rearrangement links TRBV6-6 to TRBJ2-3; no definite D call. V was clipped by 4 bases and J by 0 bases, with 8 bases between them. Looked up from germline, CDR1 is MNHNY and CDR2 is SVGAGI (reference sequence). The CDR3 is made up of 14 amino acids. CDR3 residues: CASSLRTSTDTQYF. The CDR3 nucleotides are TGTGCCAGCAGTTTGAGAACAAGCACAGATACGCAGTATTTT.

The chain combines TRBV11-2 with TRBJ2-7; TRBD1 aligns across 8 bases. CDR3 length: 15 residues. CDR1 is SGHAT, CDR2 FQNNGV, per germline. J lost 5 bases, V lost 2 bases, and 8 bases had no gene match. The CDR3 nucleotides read TGTGCCAGCAGCTTACCTGACAGGGGAGTCCACGAGCAGTACTTC. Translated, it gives CASSLPDRGVHEQYF.

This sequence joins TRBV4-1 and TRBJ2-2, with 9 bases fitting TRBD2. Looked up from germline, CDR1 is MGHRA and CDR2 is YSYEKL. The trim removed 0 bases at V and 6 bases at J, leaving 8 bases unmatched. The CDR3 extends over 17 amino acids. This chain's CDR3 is CASSQEEGLAGPGELFF. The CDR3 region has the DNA TGCGCCAGCAGCCAAGAGGAGGGGCTAGCGGGGCCCGGGGAGCTGTTTTTT.

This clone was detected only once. The CDR3 reads CASSSPGQFFSATNEKLFF. CDR3 sequence (DNA): TGCGCCAGCAGCAGTCCGGGACAGTTTTTTTCTGCAACTAATGAAAAACTGTTTTTT. The chain links TRBV5-1 to TRBJ1-4; TRBD1 matches at 7 bases. There are 19 residues in the CDR3. CDR1 SGHRS and CDR2 YFSETQ come from the germline V gene. The J segment lost 0 bases and the V segment lost 4 bases, leaving 15 bases of the junction unmatched.